The rows below give T cell receptor beta chains drawn from one sample of a study of CD8 T cells in Susac syndrome. In TCRdb, the immunoSEQ multiplex PCR reads were re-called with MiXCR into one record per CDR3 protein. Here the sample spans 95,000 to 150,000 distinct CDR3 sequences, 85% to 95% being singletons. The sequenced sample consisted of CD8+ T cells from PBMCs. These receptors were collected from a human donor with Susac syndrome. CDR3s include the opening cysteine and the closing phenylalanine or tryptophan. A D gene is named only where the DNA matches it firmly. Some rows have no size entry. The others give once, few or many, or a class for an expanded clone.

TRBJ1-2	TRBV5-4	NA	NA	13	CASSLDPIYGYTF	TGTGCCAGCAGCTTGGACCCCATTTACGGCTACACCTTC
TRBJ2-1	TRBV15	NA	NA	13	CATSRGGGNEQFF	TGTGCCACCAGCAGAGGAGGAGGCAATGAGCAGTTCTTC
TRBJ2-1	TRBV19	NA	NA	14	CASSPTPGHNEQFF	TGTGCCAGTAGTCCTACGCCGGGTCACAATGAGCAGTTCTTC
TRBJ1-2	TRBV2	NA	TRBD1	14	CASIRTGPNYGYTF	TGTGCCAGCATCCGGACAGGGCCCAACTATGGCTACACCTTC
TRBJ1-1	TRBV27	NA	NA	12	CASSNPGSEAFF	TGTGCCAGCAGCAACCCGGGATCTGAAGCTTTCTTT
TRBJ1-1	TRBV29-1	NA	NA	11	CSVPEGPEAFF	TGCAGCGTCCCTGAGGGGCCTGAAGCTTTCTTT
TRBJ1-2	TRBV27	once	NA	12	CASHTKGRGYTF	TGTGCCAGCCACACAAAGGGCCGGGGCTACACCTTC
TRBJ1-5	TRBV7-2	NA	TRBD1	15	CASSLGTGKGQPQHF	TGTGCCAGCAGCTTAGGGACAGGGAAGGGACAGCCCCAGCATTTT
TRBJ2-7	TRBV7-3	NA	NA	13	CASSLSPGYEQYF	TGTGCCAGCAGCTTAAGTCCGGGCTACGAGCAGTACTTC
TRBJ1-5	TRBV5-8	NA	NA	11	CASILSQPQHF	TGTGCCAGCATCCTTTCTCAGCCCCAGCATTTT
TRBJ2-7	TRBV6-2/TRBV6-3	NA	TRBD1	16	CASSSGDRGYPHEQYF	TGTGCCAGCAGTTCGGGGGACAGGGGGTATCCCCACGAGCAGTACTTC
TRBJ2-7	TRBV12-3/TRBV12-4	NA	NA	13	CASSHMGVYEQYF	TGTGCCAGCAGTCACATGGGGGTCTACGAGCAGTACTTC
TRBJ2-1	TRBV6-6	NA	NA	14	CASRQADTYNEQFF	TGTGCCAGCAGACAGGCTGACACCTACAATGAGCAGTTCTTC
TRBJ2-1	TRBV4-1	once	TRBD1	17	CASSQAPRDRGDNEQFF	TGCGCCAGCAGCCAAGCACCCCGGGACAGGGGCGACAATGAGCAGTTCTTC
TRBJ2-2	TRBV15	NA	NA	15	CATSRVTGNTGELFF	TGTGCCACCAGCAGAGTCACGGGGAACACCGGGGAGCTGTTTTTT
TRBJ2-1	TRBV27	NA	TRBD2	16	CASSLSASGGNNEQFF	TGTGCCAGCAGTTTATCAGCTAGCGGGGGGAACAATGAGCAGTTCTTC
TRBJ2-5	TRBV30	NA	NA	13	CAWNVGLPETQYF	TGTGCCTGGAATGTAGGACTCCCAGAGACCCAGTACTTC
TRBJ2-7	TRBV15	NA	NA	15	CATSSRGALDYEQYF	TGTGCCACCAGCAGCAGGGGTGCCCTAGACTACGAGCAGTACTTC
TRBJ2-2	TRBV12-3/TRBV12-4	NA	NA	16	CASSSRADFNTGELFF	TGTGCCAGCAGTTCGAGGGCGGACTTTAACACCGGGGAGCTGTTTTTT
TRBJ1-4	TRBV2	once	TRBD1	16	CASSEEFGQGLVKLFF	TGTGCCAGCAGTGAAGAATTTGGACAGGGCCTCGTAAAACTGTTTTTT
TRBJ1-2	TRBV7-8	NA	NA	14	CASSLVLGADGYTF	TGTGCCAGCAGCTTGGTATTGGGGGCGGATGGCTACACCTTC
TRBJ2-5	TRBV10-2	NA	NA	11	CASGEVETQYF	TGCGCCAGCGGGGAGGTGGAGACCCAGTACTTC
TRBJ1-5	TRBV20-1	once	NA	16	CSARDVEGRGNQPQHF	TGCAGTGCTAGAGATGTGGAGGGAAGAGGCAATCAGCCCCAGCATTTT
TRBJ2-1	TRBV29-1	once	TRBD1	12	CSAGDRGFEQFF	TGCAGCGCCGGGGACAGGGGGTTTGAGCAGTTCTTC
TRBJ2-7	TRBV11-2	NA	NA	13	CASSLLDSYEQYF	TGTGCCAGCAGCTTACTAGACAGCTACGAGCAGTACTTC
TRBJ2-5	TRBV12-3/TRBV12-4	NA	TRBD1	14	CASSRTGAQETQYF	TGTGCCAGCAGCCGTACAGGGGCCCAAGAGACCCAGTACTTC
TRBJ2-7	TRBV29-1	NA	NA	14	CSVKARGLTYEQYF	TGCAGCGTAAAGGCGAGGGGACTGACCTACGAGCAGTACTTC
TRBJ2-7	TRBV21-1	once	NA	18	CASSTSPTDRASSYEQYF	TGTGCCAGCAGCACCAGCCCCACGGACAGGGCTAGCTCCTACGAGCAGTACTTC
TRBJ2-7	TRBV6-1	few	TRBD2	15	CASIVVRAGGYEQYF	TGTGCCAGCATAGTTGTGAGAGCGGGAGGCTACGAGCAGTACTTC
TRBJ2-7	TRBV7-6	NA	NA	13	CASSWEDSYEQYF	TGTGCCAGCAGCTGGGAGGACTCCTACGAGCAGTACTTC
TRBJ2-7	TRBV9	NA	TRBD2	14	CASSDPLAGDEQYF	TGTGCCAGCAGCGACCCCCTAGCGGGCGACGAGCAGTACTTC
TRBJ2-5	TRBV13	NA	TRBD1	15	CASSTDRGRQETQYF	TGTGCCAGCAGCACCGACAGGGGACGCCAAGAGACCCAGTACTTC
TRBJ2-3	TRBV29-1	NA	TRBD2	15	CSVEGSSGDSDTQYF	TGCAGCGTTGAGGGATCTAGCGGGGACTCAGATACGCAGTATTTT
TRBJ2-7	TRBV14	once	TRBD1	15	CASGLPGQGYYEQYF	TGTGCCAGCGGACTTCCGGGACAGGGTTACTACGAGCAGTACTTC
TRBJ2-3	TRBV9	NA	TRBD2	17	CASSASVGGAPTDTQYF	TGTGCCAGCAGCGCCTCGGTCGGGGGGGCCCCGACAGATACGCAGTATTTT
TRBJ1-4	TRBV9	NA	NA	15	CASSVAGQSNEKLFF	TGTGCCAGCAGCGTCGCCGGACAGAGTAATGAAAAACTGTTTTTT
TRBJ2-2	TRBV29-1	NA	TRBD2	15	CSVKWSGGRTGELFF	TGCAGCGTGAAATGGTCGGGGGGGCGAACCGGGGAGCTGTTTTTT
TRBJ2-1	TRBV3-1	NA	NA	14	CASKPQGLFNEQFF	TGTGCCAGCAAGCCCCAAGGGCTGTTCAATGAGCAGTTCTTC
TRBJ2-6	TRBV3-1	NA	NA	18	CASSQDPQGPMRANVLTF	TGTGCCAGCAGCCAAGATCCACAGGGCCCCATGCGGGCCAACGTCCTGACTTTC
TRBJ1-1	TRBV30	NA	NA	16	CAWSALGPEYYTEAFF	TGTGCCTGGAGCGCCCTGGGGCCAGAGTACTACACTGAAGCTTTCTTT
TRBJ1-5	TRBV7-9	NA	TRBD1	16	CASSSPGGGADQPQHF	TGTGCCAGCAGCTCACCAGGGGGAGGGGCCGATCAGCCCCAGCATTTT
TRBJ2-7	TRBV27	NA	TRBD2	15	CASTLRGGGAYEQYF	TGTGCCAGCACCCTTCGGGGCGGGGGGGCCTACGAGCAGTACTTC
TRBJ1-2	TRBV9	NA	NA	11	CASSATQGRTF	TGTGCCAGCAGCGCGACCCAGGGAAGGACCTTC
TRBJ1-2	TRBV7-9	NA	TRBD1	12	CAGTGWNYGYTF	TGTGCCGGGACAGGGTGGAACTATGGCTACACCTTC
TRBJ1-5	TRBV4-1	NA	NA	14	CASSQGPEDRPQHF	TGCGCCAGCAGCCAAGGGCCCGAGGACAGGCCCCAGCATTTT
TRBJ2-5	TRBV24-1	NA	TRBD1	15	CATSDLTGGLETQYF	TGTGCCACCAGTGACTTGACAGGGGGCTTAGAGACCCAGTACTTC
TRBJ2-7	TRBV15	NA	TRBD2	15	CATSRATSGGDEQYF	TGTGCCACCAGCAGAGCGACTAGCGGGGGCGACGAGCAGTACTTC
TRBJ2-1	TRBV29-1	NA	NA	14	CSVPLPGVYNEQFF	TGCAGCGTGCCACTCCCCGGGGTTTACAATGAGCAGTTCTTC
TRBJ1-2	TRBV4-3	NA	NA	14	CASSQEEGYYGYTF	TGCGCCAGCAGCCAAGAAGAGGGGTACTATGGCTACACCTTC
TRBJ1-1	TRBV19	NA	NA	15	CATTTGSNMNTEAFF	TGTGCCACTACGACAGGATCGAACATGAACACTGAAGCTTTCTTT
TRBJ2-5	TRBV2	NA	NA	13	CASSVRERETQYF	TGTGCCAGCAGTGTGAGGGAACGGGAGACCCAGTACTTC
TRBJ2-7	TRBV5-8	NA	NA	14	CASSVDGASYEQYF	TGTGCCAGCAGCGTGGACGGTGCCTCCTACGAGCAGTACTTC
TRBJ2-3	TRBV5-6	NA	NA	13	CASSLRGSDTQYF	TGTGCCAGCAGCTTGAGAGGGTCAGATACGCAGTATTTT
TRBJ1-5	TRBV5-1	NA	TRBD1	15	CASSLGQGLNQPQHF	TGCGCCAGCAGCTTGGGACAGGGCTTGAATCAGCCCCAGCATTTT
TRBJ2-7	TRBV30	NA	TRBD1	14	CAWSLGTGVYEQYF	TGTGCCTGGAGTTTGGGGACAGGAGTATACGAGCAGTACTTC
TRBJ2-1	TRBV2	NA	TRBD1	15	CASSEVQGEYNEQFF	TGTGCCAGCAGTGAGGTTCAGGGGGAGTACAATGAGCAGTTCTTC
TRBJ1-2	TRBV12-3/TRBV12-4	NA	NA	10	CASIGYGYTF	TGTGCCAGCATTGGGTATGGCTACACCTTC
TRBJ2-3	TRBV29-1	NA	NA	10	CSVRDNTQYF	TGCAGCGTCCGGGACAATACGCAGTATTTT
TRBJ2-7	TRBV5-1	NA	NA	14	CASALYRAQYEQYF	TGCGCCAGCGCCCTCTACAGGGCGCAATACGAGCAGTACTTC